The 21 T cell receptor beta chains presented below share a single source sample, sequenced in a study of cytomegalovirus exposure and HLA in healthy donors. Amplification used 60 Vbeta primers and 13 Jbeta primers. The repertoire was sequenced with immunoSEQ multiplex PCR; TCRdb's copy has only in-frame clones and lacks some. The table has fewer than 70,000 clones, 55% to 75% seen once. Sample: PBMCs. The receptors were sampled from a woman in her twenties or thirties in good health and CMV-seronegative.

The table lists this clone with a count of one. J is TRBJ2-5 and V is TRBV29-1; D perhaps matches TRBD1 (6 bases). The J call may be mistaken, given a closer DNA end match to TRBJ2-7. Germline V gene sequence: CDR1 SQVTM, CDR2 ANQGSEA. CDR3 length equals 12 residues. In nucleotides, the CDR3 is TGCAGCTCCGGGGACACCTCCTACGAGCAGTACTTC. Translating it yields CSSGDTSYEQYF.

This clone appeared a single time. The chain joins TRBV30 to TRBJ1-1, with D unresolved. The V gene lost 8 bases and the J gene lost 3 bases, with 10 bases spanning the gap. The CDR3 consists of 11 residues. Germline loops: CDR1 GTSNPN, CDR2 SVGIG (reference sequence). As DNA, the CDR3 is TGTGCCAGCGGGTTGGACACTGAAGCTTTCTTT. Protein sequence: CASGLDTEAFF.

This clone was observed a single time. In DNA form, the CDR3 reads TGCGCCAGCAGCTTGGTGGACAGGGATAATGGCTACACCTTC. The encoded protein is CASSLVDRDNGYTF. The rearrangement links TRBV5-1 to TRBJ1-2, with 8 nucleotides matching TRBD1. Germline CDR1 and CDR2: SGHRS and YFSETQ. V lost 0 bases, J lost 6 bases, and 4 bases stayed unmatched. This CDR3 is 14 amino acids long. Full variable domain (remainder filled in from reference TRBV5-1 and TRBJ1-2): KAGVTQTPRYLIKTRGQQVTLSCSPISGHRSVSWYQQTPGQGLQFLFEYFSETQRNKGNFPGRFSGRQFSNSRSEMNVSTLELGDSALYLCASSLVDRDNGYTFGSGTRLTVV.

This clone was detected only a few times. The gene calls are TRBV5-1 and TRBJ2-6; TRBD2 matches 8 bases. V lost 6 bases to trimming and J lost 3 bases; unmatched junction nucleotides: 8. This CDR3 is built from 16 residues. Germline values: CDR1 SGHRS, CDR2 YFSETQ. CDR3 DNA sequence: TGCGCCAGCACAAGCGGGGGAATCAGTGGGGCCAACGTCCTGACTTTC. Encoded protein: CASTSGGISGANVLTF.

The rearrangement links TRBV4-1 to TRBJ1-2; the match to TRBD1 covers 7 bases. J was trimmed by 5 bases and V by 1 base; bases with no gene match: 4. Looked up from germline, CDR1 is MGHRA and CDR2 is YSYEKL. CDR3 length equals 14 residues. As DNA, the CDR3 is TGCGCCAGCAGCCAAGGGGACAGCCGATATGGCTACACCTTC. This gives the protein CASSQGDSRYGYTF.

By share, this clone counts as medium-sized. CDR3 nucleotides: TGTGCCAGCAGTCGGACTAGCGAGGGAACAGATACGCAGTATTTT. Translating it yields CASSRTSEGTDTQYF. The J gene is TRBJ2-3, the V gene TRBV6-4; 9 bases line up with TRBD2. Germline values: CDR1 MRHNA, CDR2 SNTAGT. The ends lost 5 bases at V and 3 bases at J; junction bases unmatched: 6. The CDR3 loop spans 15 amino acids.

The chain couples TRBV18 to TRBJ2-2; D is unresolved. The V end was cut by 4 bases, the J end by 4 bases, with 4 bases between. CDR3 length equals 12 residues. Germline V lookup: CDR1 KGHSH, CDR2 LQKENI. In DNA, the CDR3 is TGTGCCAGCTCACTATTCACCGGGGAGCTGTTTTTT. Its protein product is CASSLFTGELFF.

This clone was counted only a few times. The rearrangement joins TRBV14 to TRBJ2-1; TRBD2 matches at 12 bases. This CDR3 has 16 amino acids. Trimming took 4 bases from V and 9 from J; bases not matched to a gene: 10. Germline V lookup: CDR1 SGHDN, CDR2 FVKESK. Written as DNA, the CDR3 is TGTGCCAGCAGCCCCGTTGGGGGACTAGCGGGTTTTGAGCAGTTCTTC. Translation gives CASSPVGGLAGFEQFF.

This clone came up once. The V and J genes are TRBV9 and TRBJ1-2; possibly TRBD1 for D (6 bases). Germline V gene data show CDR1 as SGDLS and CDR2 as YYNGEE. The CDR3 is made up of 14 amino acids. V shed 2 bases and J shed 7 bases, with 15 bases lying between them. DNA for the CDR3: TGTGCCAGCAGCGTCGGGGGGCAGGGCGGTGGCTACACCTTC. Translation gives CASSVGGQGGGYTF.

The chain joins TRBV4-1 to TRBJ2-1; 12 bases agree with TRBD1. Germline V gene lookup returns CDR1 MGHRA and CDR2 YSYEKL. Unmatched junction bases numbered 5, after V lost 3 bases and J lost 5 bases. This CDR3 contains 16 residues. This CDR3 is CASSQGQGATHNEQFF. The CDR3 nucleotides are TGCGCCAGCAGCCAGGGACAGGGGGCAACACACAATGAGCAGTTCTTC.

This chain joins TRBV27 and TRBJ1-3, with 7 bases identical to TRBD1. Germline-derived CDR1 and CDR2 are MNHEY and SMNVEV (reference sequence). J lost 4 bases, V lost 4 bases, and 7 bases had no gene match. The CDR3 is 15 amino acids. This CDR3 reads CASSSHGTAGNTIYF. In DNA form, the CDR3 reads TGTGCCAGCAGTTCCCATGGGACAGCCGGAAACACCATATATTTT.

This sequence joins TRBV5-4 and TRBJ1-6; TRBD1 is a possible D gene (5 bases). The CDR3 has 15 amino acids. CDR1 and CDR2 (germline): SGHNT, YYREEE (reference sequence). V was shortened by 4 bases and J by 9 bases, with 17 bases between the two germline ends. CDR3 in amino acids: CASSGTPLEGSPLHF. CDR3 nucleotide sequence: TGTGCCAGCAGCGGGACTCCCCTCGAGGGTTCACCCCTCCACTTT.

V and J are TRBV10-3 and TRBJ2-7; the D gene is possibly TRBD1 (5 bases). This CDR3 comprises 15 residues. Deletions cut 4 bases from V and 1 base from J, with 14 bases between. Germline V CDR1 and CDR2: ENHRY, SYGVKD. This chain's CDR3 is CAISAVDRASYEQYF. As DNA, the CDR3 is TGTGCCATCAGTGCGGTCGACAGAGCGTCCTACGAGCAGTACTTC.

V and J are TRBV15 and TRBJ2-7; 10 nucleotides match TRBD1. Germline loops: CDR1 LNHNV, CDR2 YYDKDF (reference sequence). This CDR3 is built from 14 residues. V gave up 4 bases and J gave up 4 bases; unmatched junction bases: 4. CDR3 DNA sequence: TGTGCCACCAGCATAGGGACAGGGGTTTACGAGCAGTACTTC. Its translation: CATSIGTGVYEQYF.

This chain links TRBV4-1 with TRBJ2-3, with a tentative D call TRBD2 (7 bases). Trimming took 1 base from V and 6 from J, leaving 17 bases between them. This CDR3 comprises 16 residues. Germline-derived CDR1 and CDR2 are MGHRA and YSYEKL. CDR3 DNA sequence: TGCGCCAGCAGCCAAGTTGCGGGGGCGGATCAGGATACGCAGTATTTT. This translates into CASSQVAGADQDTQYF.

The genes are TRBV7-9 and TRBJ2-1, with 8 bases matching TRBD1. The germline V gene encodes CDR1 SEHNR and CDR2 FQNEAQ (reference sequence). The CDR3 runs to 16 residues. Unmatched junction bases numbered 9, after V lost 2 bases and J lost 6 bases. The CDR3 bases are TGTGCCAGCAGCTTACCCCCAGGACAGGGAAGCAATGAGCAGTTCTTC. Translation gives CASSLPPGQGSNEQFF.

This clone was counted a few times. The chain employs TRBV29-1 and TRBJ1-1; TRBD1 aligns across 7 bases. Germline V gene lookup returns CDR1 SQVTM and CDR2 ANQGSEA. CDR3 length: 12 residues. After removal of 7 bases from V and 4 bases from J, the junction contained 6 bases not matched to a gene. CDR3 DNA: TGCAGCGCCTCATCAGGGGGCACTGAAGCTTTCTTT. Amino acids: CSASSGGTEAFF.

This clone was recorded once. The gene calls are TRBV7-3 and TRBJ1-2; 8 bases line up with TRBD1. With 5 bases clipped from V and 13 bases from J, the junction kept 15 bases outside the gene matches. Germline CDR1 reads SGHTA; CDR2 reads FQGTGA. The CDR3 loop spans 14 amino acids. The CDR3 region is CASSPTGGPVGATF. CDR3 bases: TGTGCCAGCAGCCCAACAGGGGGACCAGTTGGGGCCACCTTC.

This clone was observed a few times. The chain uses TRBV14 and TRBJ1-3; D ambiguous. CDR3 size: 13 residues. The ends were cut back, 6 bases at V and 0 bases at J, with 6 bases in the middle. Germline CDR1 is SGHDN and CDR2 is FVKESK. CDR3 DNA sequence: TGTGCCAGCAGACAGATCTCTGGAAACACCATATATTTT. It is translated as CASRQISGNTIYF.

This clone was seen just once. This chain uses TRBV7-9 with TRBJ2-5; 9 bases align to TRBD1. The CDR3 contains 15 residues. Per germline, CDR1 SEHNR and CDR2 FQNEAQ (reference sequence). V was pared by 5 bases and J by 4 bases, with 8 bases of the junction left unmatched. CDR3 in amino acids: CASSPRTGVGETQYF. The CDR3 DNA reads TGTGCCAGCAGCCCGCGGACAGGGGTCGGAGAGACCCAGTACTTC.

The genes are TRBV5-1 and TRBJ2-5; 7 nucleotides match TRBD1. V lost 2 bases to trimming and J lost 1 base; unmatched junction nucleotides: 8. The CDR3 is 16 amino acids. CDR1 and CDR2 from the germline V gene are SGHRS and YFSETQ. The CDR3 reads CASSFSTGKGQETQYF. In DNA form, the CDR3 reads TGCGCCAGCAGCTTTTCGACAGGGAAGGGCCAAGAGACCCAGTACTTC.